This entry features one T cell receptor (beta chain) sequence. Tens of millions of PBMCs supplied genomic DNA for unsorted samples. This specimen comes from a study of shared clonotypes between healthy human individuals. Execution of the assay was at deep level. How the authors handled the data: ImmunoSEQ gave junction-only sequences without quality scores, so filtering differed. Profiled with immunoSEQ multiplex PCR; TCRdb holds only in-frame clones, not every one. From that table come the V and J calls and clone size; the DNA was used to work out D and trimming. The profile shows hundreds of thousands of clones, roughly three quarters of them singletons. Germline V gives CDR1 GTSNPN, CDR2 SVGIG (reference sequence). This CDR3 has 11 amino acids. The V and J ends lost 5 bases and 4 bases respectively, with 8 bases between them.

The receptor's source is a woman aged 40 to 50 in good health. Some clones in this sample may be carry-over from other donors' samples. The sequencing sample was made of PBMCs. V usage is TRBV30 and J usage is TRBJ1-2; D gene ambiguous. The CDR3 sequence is CAWAASYGYTF. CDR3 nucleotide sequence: TGTGCCTGGGCAGCGTCCTATGGCTACACCTTC.